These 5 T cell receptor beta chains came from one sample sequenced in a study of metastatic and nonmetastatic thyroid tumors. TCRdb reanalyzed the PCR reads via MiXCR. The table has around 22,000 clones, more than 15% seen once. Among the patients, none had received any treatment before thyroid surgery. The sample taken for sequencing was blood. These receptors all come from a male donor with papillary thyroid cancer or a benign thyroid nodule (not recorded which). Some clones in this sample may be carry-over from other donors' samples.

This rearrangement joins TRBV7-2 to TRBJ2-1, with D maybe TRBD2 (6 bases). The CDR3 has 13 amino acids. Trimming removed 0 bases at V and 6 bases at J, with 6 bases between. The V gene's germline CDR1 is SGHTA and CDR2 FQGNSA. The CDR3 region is CASSLAGGNEQFF. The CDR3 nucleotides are TGTGCCAGCAGCTTAGCGGGAGGCAATGAGCAGTTCTTC.

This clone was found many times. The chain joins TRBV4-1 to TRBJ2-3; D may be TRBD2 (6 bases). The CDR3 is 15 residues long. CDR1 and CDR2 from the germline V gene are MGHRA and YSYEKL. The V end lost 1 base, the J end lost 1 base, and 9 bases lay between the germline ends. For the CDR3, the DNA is TGCGCCAGCAGCCAAGCGGGAGTTGGCACAGATACGCAGTATTTT. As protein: CASSQAGVGTDTQYF.

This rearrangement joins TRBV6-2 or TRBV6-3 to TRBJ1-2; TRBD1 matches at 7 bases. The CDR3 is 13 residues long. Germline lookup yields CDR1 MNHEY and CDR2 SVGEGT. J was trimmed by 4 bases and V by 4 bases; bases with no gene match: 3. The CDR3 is CASSSRDSYGYTF. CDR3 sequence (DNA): TGTGCCAGCAGTTCCCGGGACAGCTATGGCTACACCTTC.

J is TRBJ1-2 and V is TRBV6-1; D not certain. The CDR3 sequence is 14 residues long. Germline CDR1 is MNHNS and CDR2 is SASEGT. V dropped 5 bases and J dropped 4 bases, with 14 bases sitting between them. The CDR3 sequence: CASSLGSKGYGYTF. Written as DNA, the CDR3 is TGTGCCAGCAGTTTGGGGTCGAAGGGCTATGGCTACACCTTC.

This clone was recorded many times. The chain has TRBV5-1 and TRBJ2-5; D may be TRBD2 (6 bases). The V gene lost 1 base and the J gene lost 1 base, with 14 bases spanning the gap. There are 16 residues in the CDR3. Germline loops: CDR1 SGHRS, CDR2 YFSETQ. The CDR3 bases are TGCGCCAGCAGCTTGATTCCTGGTAGCGGCCAAGAGACCCAGTACTTC. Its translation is CASSLIPGSGQETQYF.